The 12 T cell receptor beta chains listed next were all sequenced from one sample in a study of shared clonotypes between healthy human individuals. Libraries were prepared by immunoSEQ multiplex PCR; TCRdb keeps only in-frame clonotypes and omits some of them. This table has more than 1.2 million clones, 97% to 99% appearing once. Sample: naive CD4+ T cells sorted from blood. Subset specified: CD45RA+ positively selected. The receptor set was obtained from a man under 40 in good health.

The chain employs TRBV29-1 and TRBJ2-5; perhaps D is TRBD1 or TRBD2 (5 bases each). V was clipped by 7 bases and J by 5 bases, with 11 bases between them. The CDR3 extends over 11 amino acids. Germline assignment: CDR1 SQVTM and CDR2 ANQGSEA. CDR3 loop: CSALGTETQYF. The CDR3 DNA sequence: TGCAGCGCCCTGGGGACGGAGACCCAGTACTTC. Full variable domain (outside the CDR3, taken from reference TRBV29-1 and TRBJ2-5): SAVISQKPSRDICQRGTSLTIQCQVDSQVTMMFWYRQQPGQSLTLIATANQGSEATYESGFVIDKFPISRPNLTFSTLTVSNMSPEDSSIYLCSALGTETQYFGPGTRLLVL.

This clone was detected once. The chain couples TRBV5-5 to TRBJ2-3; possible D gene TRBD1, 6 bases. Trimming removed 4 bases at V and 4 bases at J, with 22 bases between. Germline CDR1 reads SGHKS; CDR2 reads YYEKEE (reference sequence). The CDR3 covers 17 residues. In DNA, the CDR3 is TGTGCCAGCAGCGCAAACCTAGGACAGCCCGGCCCAGATACGCAGTATTTT. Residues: CASSANLGQPGPDTQYF. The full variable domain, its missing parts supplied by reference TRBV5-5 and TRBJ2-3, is DAGVTQSPTHLIKTRGQQVTLRCSPISGHKSVSWYQQVLGQGPQFIFQYYEKEERGRGNFPDRFSARQFPNYSSELNVNALLLGDSALYLCASSANLGQPGPDTQYFGPGTRLTVL.

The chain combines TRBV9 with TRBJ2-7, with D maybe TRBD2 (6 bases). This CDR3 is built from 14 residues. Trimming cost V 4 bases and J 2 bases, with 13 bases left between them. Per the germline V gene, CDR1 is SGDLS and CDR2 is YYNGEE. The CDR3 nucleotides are TGTGCCAGCAGCCCCCAGACTAGTACCTACGAGCAGTACTTC. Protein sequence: CASSPQTSTYEQYF.

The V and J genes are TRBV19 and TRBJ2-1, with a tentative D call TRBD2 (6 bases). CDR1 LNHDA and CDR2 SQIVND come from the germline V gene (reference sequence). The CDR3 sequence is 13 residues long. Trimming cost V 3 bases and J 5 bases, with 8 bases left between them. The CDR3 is CASSITSHNEQFF. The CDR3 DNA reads TGTGCCAGTAGTATCACTAGCCACAATGAGCAGTTCTTC.

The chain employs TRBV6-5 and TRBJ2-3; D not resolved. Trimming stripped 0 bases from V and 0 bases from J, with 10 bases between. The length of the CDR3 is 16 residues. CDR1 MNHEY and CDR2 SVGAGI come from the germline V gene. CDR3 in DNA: TGTGCCAGCAGTTACTCAACAGTAACTAGCACAGATACGCAGTATTTT. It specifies CASSYSTVTSTDTQYF.

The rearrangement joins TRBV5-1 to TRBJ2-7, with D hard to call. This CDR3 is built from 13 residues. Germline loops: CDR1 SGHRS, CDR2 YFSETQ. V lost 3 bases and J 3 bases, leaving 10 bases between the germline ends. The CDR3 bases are TGCGCCAGCAGCTCCGGGTCCTACTACGAGCAGTACTTC. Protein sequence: CASSSGSYYEQYF.

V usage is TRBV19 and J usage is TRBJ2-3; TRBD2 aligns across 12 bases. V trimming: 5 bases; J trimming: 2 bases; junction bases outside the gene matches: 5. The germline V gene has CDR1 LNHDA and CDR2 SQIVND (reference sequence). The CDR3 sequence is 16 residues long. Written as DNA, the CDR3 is TGTGCCAGTAGTCCGCGACTAGCGGGAGTCACAGATACGCAGTATTTT. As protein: CASSPRLAGVTDTQYF.

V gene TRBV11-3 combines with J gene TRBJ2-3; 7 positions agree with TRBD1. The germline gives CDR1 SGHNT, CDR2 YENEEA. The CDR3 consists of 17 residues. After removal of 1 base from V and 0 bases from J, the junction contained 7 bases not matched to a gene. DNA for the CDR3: TGTGCCAGCAGCTTAGGAGTGACAGGGTCTAGCACAGATACGCAGTATTTT. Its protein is CASSLGVTGSSTDTQYF.

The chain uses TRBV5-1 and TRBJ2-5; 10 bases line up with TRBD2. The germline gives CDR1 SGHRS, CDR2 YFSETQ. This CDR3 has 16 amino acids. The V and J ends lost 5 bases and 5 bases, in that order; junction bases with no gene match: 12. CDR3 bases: TGCGCCAGCAGTCTAGCGGGAGTCGGTTATGGGGAGACCCAGTACTTC. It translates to CASSLAGVGYGETQYF. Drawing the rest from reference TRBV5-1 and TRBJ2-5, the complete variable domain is KAGVTQTPRYLIKTRGQQVTLSCSPISGHRSVSWYQQTPGQGLQFLFEYFSETQRNKGNFPGRFSGRQFSNSRSEMNVSTLELGDSALYLCASSLAGVGYGETQYFGPGTRLLVL.

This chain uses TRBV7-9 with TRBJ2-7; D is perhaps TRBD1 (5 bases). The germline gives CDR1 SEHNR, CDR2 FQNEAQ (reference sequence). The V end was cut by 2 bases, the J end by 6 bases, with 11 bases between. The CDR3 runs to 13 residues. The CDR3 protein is CASSLPPRAEQYF. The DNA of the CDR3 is TGTGCCAGCAGCTTACCACCCAGGGCCGAGCAGTACTTC.

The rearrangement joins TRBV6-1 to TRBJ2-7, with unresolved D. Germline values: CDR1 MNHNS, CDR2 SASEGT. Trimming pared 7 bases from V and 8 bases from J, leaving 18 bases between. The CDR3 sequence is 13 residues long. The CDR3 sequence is CASTLMSQRKQYF. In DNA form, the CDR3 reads TGTGCCAGCACCTTGATGTCCCAACGAAAGCAGTACTTC.

The DNA for the CDR3 is TGTGCCAGCTCACCATACAGCTACAATGAGCAGTTCTTC. Its protein product is CASSPYSYNEQFF. This chain uses TRBV18 with TRBJ2-1; D uncertain. Germline V lookup: CDR1 KGHSH, CDR2 LQKENI. This CDR3 has 13 amino acids. V was clipped by 2 bases and J by 3 bases, with 5 bases between them.